Listed below are T cell receptor beta chains from one sample, sequenced in a study of T-cell reconstitution after alpha-beta-depleted transplantation in children. TCRdb re-called the PCR reads with MiXCR, one entry per CDR3 protein. The repertoire holds around 360,000 distinct CDR3 sequences, 9% to 12% seen once, with more than 2% in the top ten. The sample in question was PBMCs from the stem cell graft donor, obtained from the stem cell graft. These TCRs come from a human donor who donated a stem cell graft to a child with acute lymphoblastic leukemia. Each CDR3 is given without its conserved first and last residue. Each record gives: J gene, V gene, CDR3 protein.

J: TRBJ2-7; V: TRBV20-1; CDR3: SARAEATRWEEQY
J: TRBJ2-3; V: TRBV20-1; CDR3: SARTSGRGGTDTQY
J: TRBJ2-2; V: TRBV7-2; CDR3: ASSLGPFNTGELF
J: TRBJ1-2; V: TRBV12-3/TRBV12-4; CDR3: ASSLGQGPGYT
J: TRBJ2-2; V: TRBV2; CDR3: ASSRTSVTGELF
J: TRBJ2-1; V: TRBV24-1; CDR3: ATSDGVRTGANEQF
J: TRBJ2-7; V: TRBV5-6; CDR3: ASSLESFYEQY
J: TRBJ2-7; V: TRBV30; CDR3: AWSMGLAGEGYEQY
J: TRBJ2-1; V: TRBV4-1; CDR3: ASSSLGSGSDEQF
J: TRBJ2-3; V: TRBV5-1; CDR3: ASSIGQGPDTQY
J: TRBJ2-1; V: TRBV3-1; CDR3: ASSQVKAAYNEQF
J: TRBJ2-1; V: TRBV28; CDR3: ASSSLWRDYNEQF
J: TRBJ1-5; V: TRBV29-1; CDR3: SVTVGGNQPQH
J: TRBJ2-1; V: TRBV5-1; CDR3: ASSLTVWDRAYNDEQF
J: TRBJ2-7; V: TRBV10-3; CDR3: AISDGRHAYEQY
J: TRBJ2-1; V: TRBV12-3/TRBV12-4; CDR3: ASRESGTVNEQF
J: TRBJ2-7; V: TRBV3-1; CDR3: ASSQGVWRSSSYEQY
J: TRBJ2-1; V: TRBV12-3/TRBV12-4; CDR3: ASSRDRVSYNEQF
J: TRBJ1-5; V: TRBV18; CDR3: ASSPVMNNQPQH
J: TRBJ1-2; V: TRBV4-1; CDR3: ASSQVVHNYGYT
J: TRBJ2-7; V: TRBV4-1; CDR3: ASSQDPDRYSYEQY
J: TRBJ2-5; V: TRBV7-2; CDR3: ASSLAGFETQY
J: TRBJ2-7; V: TRBV2; CDR3: ASTREDSYEQY
J: TRBJ1-5; V: TRBV29-1; CDR3: SAVIQEGNQPQH
J: TRBJ1-2; V: TRBV20-1; CDR3: SAGIEGVDYGYT
J: TRBJ1-2; V: TRBV20-1; CDR3: SARAGDYGYT
J: TRBJ2-1; V: TRBV6-5; CDR3: ASSYSRTTYNEQF
J: TRBJ2-4; V: TRBV6-8; CDR3: ASSGGRGPKNIQY
J: TRBJ2-4; V: TRBV11-2; CDR3: ASSSIPGKVKNIQY
J: TRBJ2-7; V: TRBV3-1; CDR3: ASSLRQGAWYEQY
J: TRBJ2-7; V: TRBV7-9; CDR3: ASSLIPGHQY
J: TRBJ1-1; V: TRBV29-1; CDR3: SVAGVNTEAF
J: TRBJ1-1; V: TRBV4-2; CDR3: ASSLEGQLTEAF
J: TRBJ2-5; V: TRBV13; CDR3: ASSPGGVKGDQY
J: TRBJ2-1; V: TRBV7-9; CDR3: ASSTGLYEQF
J: TRBJ1-1; V: TRBV5-1; CDR3: ASSLGDTAMEAF
J: TRBJ2-7; V: TRBV6-2/TRBV6-3; CDR3: ASSYSLRDRYYEQY
J: TRBJ2-2; V: TRBV24-1; CDR3: ATSDYQQGLNTGELF
J: TRBJ2-7; V: TRBV4-2; CDR3: ASSHFAGTGTYEQY
J: TRBJ1-6; V: TRBV12-3/TRBV12-4; CDR3: ASSHGGPEALH
J: TRBJ2-1; V: TRBV7-2; CDR3: ASSLSLSGRMNEQF
J: TRBJ2-5; V: TRBV12-3/TRBV12-4; CDR3: ASSFRTGGAVETQY
J: TRBJ1-5; V: TRBV27; CDR3: ASRKDRFGQPQH
J: TRBJ2-7; V: TRBV5-1; CDR3: ASSLDQGAYEQY
J: TRBJ2-2; V: TRBV11-3; CDR3: ASSSEFTGSTGELF
J: TRBJ2-5; V: TRBV5-5; CDR3: ASSQDGSQETQY